Below are 3 T cell receptor beta chains sequenced from a single sample in a study of blood T cell repertoires in COVID-19. The protocol was immunoSEQ multiplex PCR, while the TCRdb copy is restricted to in-frame clones and leaves out a portion. The data show about 440,000 clones, around nine tenths seen once. Sequenced material: PBMCs or T cells enriched from blood (not recorded which). The origin of the receptors is a woman aged 18-29 years with acute COVID-19.

This chain joins TRBV7-3 and TRBJ1-3; no reliable D call. The CDR3 extends over 13 amino acids. Germline values: CDR1 SGHTA, CDR2 FQGTGA. Between the trimmed V and J ends, which lost 1 base and 4 bases, there was a span of 5 bases. This CDR3 reads CASSLIAGNTIYF. CDR3 sequence (DNA): TGTGCCAGCAGCTTAATAGCAGGAAACACCATATATTTT.

The chain employs TRBV28 and TRBJ1-4; D remains ambiguous. Trimming removed 6 bases from V and 0 bases from J, with 8 bases in between. This CDR3 is built from 14 residues. Germline-derived CDR1 and CDR2 are MDHEN and SYDVKM. The CDR3 loop is CASSTTSTNEKLFF. In DNA, the CDR3 is TGTGCCAGCAGCACGACATCAACTAATGAAAAACTGTTTTTT.

V and J are TRBV5-6 and TRBJ1-5; D not resolved. Germline CDR1 reads SGHDT; CDR2 reads YYEEEE. The V end was cut by 1 base, the J end by 4 bases, with 6 bases between. The CDR3 loop spans 13 amino acids. The chain's CDR3 is CASSLWQNQPQHF. The DNA of the CDR3 is TGTGCCAGCAGCTTGTGGCAGAATCAGCCCCAGCATTTT.